These T cell receptor beta chains were read from a single sample in a study of blood T cell repertoires in COVID-19. The data were produced by immunoSEQ multiplex PCR, yet TCRdb's version contains in-frame clones alone and is incomplete. The repertoire holds 150,000 to 200,000 clones, under 80% seen once, with about a sixth in the top ten. The sequenced sample was PBMCs or T cells enriched from blood (not recorded which). These TCRs come from a woman aged 45-60 years with acute COVID-19. CDR3s include the opening cysteine and the closing phenylalanine or tryptophan. D genes are given only for firm matches. Size tells how often a clone was seen (once, few, many) or the class of an expanded clone, and some rows leave it out.

j_call: TRBJ1-1; clone_size: -; d_call: -; v_call: TRBV7-9; cdr3_length: 14; cdr3_nt: TGTGCCAGCAGCTTGGAGGAGGGGTGGACTGAAGCTTTCTTT; cdr3_aa: CASSLEEGWTEAFF
j_call: TRBJ1-6; clone_size: -; d_call: -; v_call: TRBV27; cdr3_length: 16; cdr3_nt: TGTGCCAGCAGTTTGGTTTATGGACTTTATAATTCACCCCTCCACTTT; cdr3_aa: CASSLVYGLYNSPLHF
j_call: TRBJ1-6; clone_size: many; d_call: TRBD1; v_call: TRBV7-9; cdr3_length: 16; cdr3_nt: TGTGCCAGCAGCCCGACAGGGGGTGAGGGTAATTCACCCCTCCACTTT; cdr3_aa: CASSPTGGEGNSPLHF
j_call: TRBJ2-1; clone_size: -; d_call: -; v_call: TRBV11-2; cdr3_length: 15; cdr3_nt: TGTGCCAGCAGCTTTGGGAGGACAGGCGATAATGAGCAGTTCTTC; cdr3_aa: CASSFGRTGDNEQFF
j_call: TRBJ2-3; clone_size: -; d_call: TRBD2; v_call: TRBV19; cdr3_length: 14; cdr3_nt: TGTGCCAGTGGCCCGGGGGGGCGCACAGATACGCAGTATTTT; cdr3_aa: CASGPGGRTDTQYF
j_call: TRBJ2-5; clone_size: -; d_call: -; v_call: TRBV7-6; cdr3_length: 15; cdr3_nt: TGTGCCAGCAGCCCCCAGTGGTCCGGGCAAGAGACCCAGTACTTC; cdr3_aa: CASSPQWSGQETQYF
j_call: TRBJ1-3; clone_size: -; d_call: -; v_call: TRBV7-9; cdr3_length: 15; cdr3_nt: TGTGCCAGCAGCTTACGGCGGCCAGGGGGAAACACCATATATTTT; cdr3_aa: CASSLRRPGGNTIYF
j_call: TRBJ1-3; clone_size: -; d_call: -; v_call: TRBV3-1/TRBV3-2; cdr3_length: 15; cdr3_nt: TGTGCCAGCAGCACGGACATATTCTCTGGAAACACCATATATTTT; cdr3_aa: CASSTDIFSGNTIYF
j_call: TRBJ2-4; clone_size: -; d_call: -; v_call: TRBV5-1; cdr3_length: 13; cdr3_nt: TGCGCCAGCAGGCCAACCGGACAGCACATTCAGTACTTC; cdr3_aa: CASRPTGQHIQYF
j_call: TRBJ1-2; clone_size: -; d_call: -; v_call: TRBV28; cdr3_length: 11; cdr3_nt: TGTGCCAGCAGTTTATCGGAGGGCTACACCTTC; cdr3_aa: CASSLSEGYTF
j_call: TRBJ2-5; clone_size: -; d_call: TRBD2; v_call: TRBV5-1; cdr3_length: 17; cdr3_nt: TGCGCCAGCAGCTTGGCCCCTAGCGGGGGGGCAGGGGAGACCCAGTACTTC; cdr3_aa: CASSLAPSGGAGETQYF
j_call: TRBJ1-2; clone_size: -; d_call: -; v_call: TRBV6-2/TRBV6-3; cdr3_length: 14; cdr3_nt: TGTGCCAGCAGTTTTAGGACAGCTAACTATGGCTACACCTTC; cdr3_aa: CASSFRTANYGYTF
j_call: TRBJ1-4; clone_size: -; d_call: TRBD1; v_call: TRBV6-5; cdr3_length: 15; cdr3_nt: TGTGCCAGCAGTCCGGGCGACAGGGTCAGTGAAAAACTGTTTTTT; cdr3_aa: CASSPGDRVSEKLFF
j_call: TRBJ1-1; clone_size: -; d_call: -; v_call: TRBV9; cdr3_length: 12; cdr3_nt: TGTGCCAGCGCACAGGGGAACACTGAAGCTTTCTTT; cdr3_aa: CASAQGNTEAFF
j_call: TRBJ2-1; clone_size: -; d_call: TRBD2; v_call: TRBV5-6; cdr3_length: 17; cdr3_nt: TGTGCCAGCAGCCCGACTAGCGGGGCGAGCTCCTACAATGAGCAGTTCTTC; cdr3_aa: CASSPTSGASSYNEQFF
j_call: TRBJ2-1; clone_size: -; d_call: TRBD2; v_call: TRBV4-2; cdr3_length: 14; cdr3_nt: TGTGCCAGCAGCTCAGCCATGGGGGGGAATGAGCAGTTCTTC; cdr3_aa: CASSSAMGGNEQFF
j_call: TRBJ2-3; clone_size: -; d_call: -; v_call: TRBV5-1; cdr3_length: 15; cdr3_nt: TGCGCCAGCAGCCCACCGGGAGGCGGGGGCGATACGCAGTATTTT; cdr3_aa: CASSPPGGGGDTQYF
j_call: TRBJ1-2; clone_size: -; d_call: TRBD1; v_call: TRBV7-2; cdr3_length: 14; cdr3_nt: TGTGCCAGCAGCTTCCGGGACAGGGATTATGGCTACACCTTC; cdr3_aa: CASSFRDRDYGYTF
j_call: TRBJ2-5; clone_size: -; d_call: TRBD1; v_call: TRBV10-1; cdr3_length: 13; cdr3_nt: TGCGCCAGCAAAGACAGGGAAGGAGAGACCCAGTACTTC; cdr3_aa: CASKDREGETQYF
j_call: TRBJ2-1; clone_size: once; d_call: -; v_call: TRBV28; cdr3_length: 13; cdr3_nt: TGTGCCAGCGGGGAGGTGTCTCCCAATGAGCAGTTCTTC; cdr3_aa: CASGEVSPNEQFF
j_call: TRBJ1-2; clone_size: -; d_call: -; v_call: TRBV27; cdr3_length: 15; cdr3_nt: TGTGCCAGCAGTTTATATGGCGGTTCAGCTTATGGCTACACCTTC; cdr3_aa: CASSLYGGSAYGYTF
j_call: TRBJ1-1; clone_size: once; d_call: TRBD1; v_call: TRBV5-1; cdr3_length: 16; cdr3_nt: TGCGCCAGCAGCCCCGGACAGGGGGCCGAGAACACTGAAGCTTTCTTT; cdr3_aa: CASSPGQGAENTEAFF
j_call: TRBJ2-5; clone_size: -; d_call: TRBD2; v_call: TRBV6-5; cdr3_length: 13; cdr3_nt: TGTGCCAGCGGGAGCGGGGGCGGGGAGACCCAGTACTTC; cdr3_aa: CASGSGGGETQYF
j_call: TRBJ1-2; clone_size: -; d_call: TRBD1; v_call: TRBV19; cdr3_length: 18; cdr3_nt: TGTGCCAGTAGTATTGGGGATCCGGTGGCCAGGGGGAACTATGGCTACACCTTC; cdr3_aa: CASSIGDPVARGNYGYTF
j_call: TRBJ1-2; clone_size: -; d_call: TRBD1; v_call: TRBV29-1; cdr3_length: 13; cdr3_nt: TGCAGCGTTGATCGGGACAGGGACTATGGCTACACCTTC; cdr3_aa: CSVDRDRDYGYTF
j_call: TRBJ2-5; clone_size: -; d_call: -; v_call: TRBV5-4; cdr3_length: 15; cdr3_nt: TGTGCCAGCAGCCCCCAGGTACGGGGTCAAGAGACCCAGTACTTC; cdr3_aa: CASSPQVRGQETQYF